What follows are 21 T cell receptor beta chains derived from one specimen sequenced in a study of preoperative IRX-2 immunotherapy in early breast cancer. Sequenced by immunoSEQ multiplex PCR; TCRdb stores in-frame clones only, minus some. Among thousands of clones listed, about 84% were seen once. Stated treatment: preoperative locoregional IRX-2 cytokine immunotherapy. This specimen consisted of tumor tissue, obtained after IRX-2 immunotherapy. The source of these receptors is a human donor with breast cancer.

This clone rates as medium-sized. The genes are TRBV18 and TRBJ1-2; D not certain. This CDR3 region has 14 residues. V gave up 0 bases and J gave up 8 bases, with 13 bases separating them. Germline lookup yields CDR1 KGHSH and CDR2 LQKENI. DNA of the CDR3: TGTGCCAGCTCACCACCGGGGAATCGACGGGGCTACACCTTC. Encoded protein: CASSPPGNRRGYTF.

The genes are TRBV6-8 and TRBJ2-7; D ambiguous. The germline V gene encodes CDR1 MNHGY and CDR2 SAAAGT. The V end was cut by 2 bases, the J end by 3 bases, with 14 bases between. This CDR3 has 15 residues. CDR3 region: CASSYGRFPGYEQYF. The CDR3 nucleotides are TGTGCCAGCAGTTACGGACGGTTCCCTGGCTACGAGCAGTACTTC.

This chain joins TRBV5-1 and TRBJ2-1; 11 nucleotides line up with TRBD2. Germline V CDR1 and CDR2: SGHRS, YFSETQ. The CDR3 spans 14 residues. The ends lost 4 bases at V and 6 bases at J; junction bases unmatched: 3. This chain's CDR3 is CASSRLAGSNEQFF. In DNA form, the CDR3 reads TGCGCCAGCAGCAGACTAGCGGGGTCCAATGAGCAGTTCTTC.

The gene calls are TRBV29-1 and TRBJ1-2; perhaps TRBD1 as D (5 bases). The V gene lost 3 bases and the J gene lost 8 bases, with 13 bases spanning the gap. The germline gives CDR1 SQVTM, CDR2 ANQGSEA. This CDR3 has 12 residues. CDR3 in DNA: TGCAGCGTTGAGGAGGGGCTGAACGGCTACACCTTC. This sequence encodes CSVEEGLNGYTF.

V and J are TRBV6-8 and TRBJ2-3, with D possibly matching TRBD1 (6 bases). There are 14 residues in the CDR3. V was shortened by 7 bases and J by 2 bases, with 13 bases between the two germline ends. The germline V gene has CDR1 MNHGY and CDR2 SAAAGT. Here the CDR3 reads CASTRDISTDTQYF. CDR3 DNA: TGTGCCAGCACCCGGGACATTTCCACAGATACGCAGTATTTT.

The chain combines TRBV19 with TRBJ1-2; D unresolved. CDR1 and CDR2 from the germline V gene are LNHDA and SQIVND (reference sequence). The CDR3 totals 16 residues. V lost 3 bases, J lost 3 bases, and 17 bases lay in between. The DNA for the CDR3 is TGTGCCAGTAGTATTTGGGCGGGGAACTCGTACTATGGCTACACCTTC. Translated: CASSIWAGNSYYGYTF.

This chain joins TRBV18 and TRBJ2-1; D is perhaps TRBD1 or TRBD2 (5 bases each). CDR3 length: 14 residues. V was cut by 4 bases and J by 2 bases, with 9 bases left in between. Looked up from germline, CDR1 is KGHSH and CDR2 is LQKENI. DNA for the CDR3: TGTGCCAGCTCACGTCAGGGAGCCTACAATGAGCAGTTCTTC. Translation: CASSRQGAYNEQFF.

J is TRBJ2-3 and V is TRBV6-8; D gene ambiguous. CDR1 is MNHGY, CDR2 SAAAGT, per germline. The germline V and J ends were trimmed by 5 bases and 0 bases, with 12 bases remaining between them. This CDR3 is 15 amino acids long. The CDR3 sequence is CASSPRTVSTDTQYF. For the CDR3, the DNA is TGTGCCAGCAGTCCCCGCACGGTCAGCACAGATACGCAGTATTTT.

The chain combines TRBV11-3 with TRBJ2-7; 7 nucleotides align to TRBD1. The CDR3 consists of 19 residues. Germline-derived CDR1 and CDR2 are SGHNT and YENEEA. Losses at the gene ends were 5 bases for V and 0 bases for J; bases not matched to a gene: 19. The CDR3 DNA sequence: TGTGCCAGCAGCCCACCGGGACAGTTCTTTGGGCTTTCCTCCTACGAGCAGTACTTC. Its translation is CASSPPGQFFGLSSYEQYF.

This chain joins TRBV11-3 and TRBJ2-2, with TRBD1 matching 8 bases. There are 15 residues in the CDR3. CDR1 is SGHNT and CDR2 is YENEEA in the germline V gene. The V and J ends lost 3 bases and 4 bases, in that order; junction bases with no gene match: 4. In DNA form, the CDR3 reads TGTGCCAGCAGCTTGAGACAGGGGCGCACCGGGGAGCTGTTTTTT. It encodes CASSLRQGRTGELFF. The variable domain in full, completed from reference TRBV11-3 and TRBJ2-2, reads EAGVVQSPRYKIIEKKQPVAFWCNPISGHNTLYWYLQNLGQGPELLIRYENEEAVDDSQLPKDRFSAERLKGVDSTLKIQPAELGDSAVYLCASSLRQGRTGELFFGEGSRLTVL.

This chain connects TRBV19 to TRBJ1-4; D gene uncertain. V was clipped by 7 bases and J by 7 bases, with 10 bases between them. This CDR3 has 12 residues. Germline V gene lookup returns CDR1 LNHDA and CDR2 SQIVND (reference sequence). This chain's CDR3 is CASMGPGEKLFF. The DNA of the CDR3 is TGTGCCAGTATGGGTCCGGGTGAAAAACTGTTTTTT.

The chain is built from TRBV25-1 and TRBJ1-4, with D possibly TRBD1 on 6 matching bases. V was clipped by 2 bases and J by 7 bases, with 17 bases between them. The CDR3 extends over 16 amino acids. Germline V gene lookup returns CDR1 MGHDK and CDR2 SYGVNS. The CDR3 is CASSEGWDKGPEKLFF. CDR3 coding DNA: TGTGCCAGCAGTGAAGGCTGGGACAAGGGCCCTGAAAAACTGTTTTTT.

In its sample, this clone ranks as medium-sized. The V call is TRBV28, the J call TRBJ2-2; tentatively, D is TRBD1 (6 bases). Germline V gene lookup returns CDR1 MDHEN and CDR2 SYDVKM. V shed 6 bases and J shed 0 bases, with 14 bases lying between them. The CDR3 totals 16 residues. CDR3 DNA: TGTGCCAGCAGACAAACAGGGCAATCGAACACCGGGGAGCTGTTTTTT. Amino acid sequence: CASRQTGQSNTGELFF.

The genes are TRBV6-8 and TRBJ1-2; TRBD1 might be the D (5 bases). Looked up from germline, CDR1 is MNHGY and CDR2 is SAAAGT. V was clipped by 3 bases and J by 2 bases, with 13 bases between them. The CDR3 covers 15 residues. In DNA form, the CDR3 reads TGTGCCAGCAGTTATTCTGGGGCGGGGAACTATGGCTACACCTTC. Translated: CASSYSGAGNYGYTF.

V usage is TRBV6-8 and J usage is TRBJ1-1, with 7 bases that match TRBD1. Unmatched junction bases numbered 12, after V lost 5 bases and J lost 3 bases. This CDR3 region has 16 residues. Germline V gene lookup returns CDR1 MNHGY and CDR2 SAAAGT. The CDR3 here is CASSPLRGRAYTEAFF. The CDR3 nucleotides are TGTGCCAGCAGTCCCCTCAGGGGGAGGGCGTACACTGAAGCTTTCTTT.

The J gene is TRBJ1-2, the V gene TRBV23-1, with D perhaps matching TRBD1 (5 bases). TRBV23-1 is treated as an ORF (open reading frame) with a function not yet certain. V lost 1 base, J lost 3 bases, and 12 bases lay in between. CDR3 size: 15 residues. The CDR3 sequence is CASSQWGLRDYGYTF. The CDR3 DNA follows: TGCGCCAGCAGTCAATGGGGCCTTAGGGACTATGGCTACACCTTC.

This sequence joins TRBV6-8 and TRBJ1-1, with D perhaps TRBD1 (5 bases). CDR3 length: 16 amino acids. Germline lookup yields CDR1 MNHGY and CDR2 SAAAGT. Trimming took off 5 bases at V and 1 base at J, with 17 bases between the two ends. CDR3 amino acids: CASSEFGGGANTEAFF. In nucleotides, the CDR3 is TGTGCCAGCAGTGAGTTTGGGGGAGGGGCGAACACTGAAGCTTTCTTT.

The rearrangement uses TRBV5-1 and TRBJ2-7; TRBD1 might be the D (6 bases). The CDR3 spans 15 residues. CDR1 is SGHRS and CDR2 is YFSETQ in the germline V gene. Trimming stripped 0 bases from V and 2 bases from J, with 12 bases between. CDR3 in amino acids: CASSLVGAQTYEQYF. CDR3 nucleotides: TGCGCCAGCAGCTTGGTGGGGGCGCAGACCTACGAGCAGTACTTC. The entire variable domain, with the rest obtained from reference TRBV5-1 and TRBJ2-7, is as follows: KAGVTQTPRYLIKTRGQQVTLSCSPISGHRSVSWYQQTPGQGLQFLFEYFSETQRNKGNFPGRFSGRQFSNSRSEMNVSTLELGDSALYLCASSLVGAQTYEQYFGPGTRLTVT.

The chain links TRBV19 to TRBJ2-5, with D unresolved. CDR3 size: 14 residues. Trimming left V 3 bases short and J 5 bases short, with 13 bases between. Germline loops: CDR1 LNHDA, CDR2 SQIVND (reference sequence). The CDR3, as DNA: TGTGCCAGTAGTATTTATGGGTTTCGGGAGACCCAGTACTTC. Residues: CASSIYGFRETQYF.

V and J are TRBV18 and TRBJ2-1; 15 bases match TRBD2. Trimming took 3 bases from V and 5 from J; bases not matched to a gene: 11. The CDR3 is made up of 19 amino acids. CDR1 is KGHSH and CDR2 is LQKENI in the germline V gene. CDR3 in amino acids: CASSPQSPGLAGGDNEQFF. The CDR3 DNA sequence: TGTGCCAGCTCACCTCAAAGTCCCGGACTAGCGGGGGGGGACAATGAGCAGTTCTTC. The full variable domain, with the rest looked up from reference TRBV18 and TRBJ2-1, is NAGVMQNPRHLVRRRGQEARLRCSPMKGHSHVYWYRQLPEEGLKFMVYLQKENIIDESGMPKERFSAEFPKEGPSILRIQQVVRGDSAAYFCASSPQSPGLAGGDNEQFFGPGTRLTVL.

This clone occurred a few times. V gene TRBV5-1 combines with J gene TRBJ2-3; D remains ambiguous. V lost 0 bases to trimming and J lost 0 bases, with 11 bases between them. CDR3 size: 16 residues. The germline V gene encodes CDR1 SGHRS and CDR2 YFSETQ. The CDR3 DNA follows: TGCGCCAGCAGCTTGGACTACCCCTCCAGCACAGATACGCAGTATTTT. Amino acids: CASSLDYPSSTDTQYF.